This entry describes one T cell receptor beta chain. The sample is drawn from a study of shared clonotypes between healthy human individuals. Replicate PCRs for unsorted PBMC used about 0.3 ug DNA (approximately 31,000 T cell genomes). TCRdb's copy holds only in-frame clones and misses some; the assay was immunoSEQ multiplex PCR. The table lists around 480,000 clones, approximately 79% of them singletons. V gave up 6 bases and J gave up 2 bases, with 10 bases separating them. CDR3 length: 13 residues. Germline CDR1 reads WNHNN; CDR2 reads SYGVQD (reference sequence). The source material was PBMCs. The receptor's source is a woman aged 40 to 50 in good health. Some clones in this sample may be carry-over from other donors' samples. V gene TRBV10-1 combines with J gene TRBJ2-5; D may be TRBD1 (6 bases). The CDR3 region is CASSRTVQETQYF. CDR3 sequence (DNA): TGCGCCAGCAGCAGGACAGTACAAGAGACCCAGTACTTC.